This T cell receptor beta chain was sequenced for a study of cytomegalovirus exposure and HLA in healthy donors. Study-wide results and limits: In a later analysis, at a false discovery rate of 0.05, over 15,000 TCR beta sequences matched HLA alleles.

Germline trimming cut 5 bases from V and 3 bases from J; bases unmatched to any gene: 5. From germline, CDR1 is SEHNR and CDR2 FQNEAQ (reference sequence). CDR3 length equals 14 residues. As regards this clone: Its antigen is unknown.

It was with 60 Vbeta and 13 Jbeta primers that the PCR ran. Data came from immunoSEQ multiplex PCR; TCRdb stores just in-frame clones and leaves some out. Among around 61,000 clones listed, around 92% were seen once. The chain joins TRBV7-9 to TRBJ1-1; 8 bases map to TRBD1. The sequence derives from a man between 25 and 39 years old in good health and CMV-seropositive. The sequenced material came from PBMCs. CDR3 sequence: CASSRTGGDTEAFF. CDR3 nucleotide sequence: TGTGCCAGCAGCCGTACAGGGGGAGACACTGAAGCTTTCTTT.